This T cell receptor beta chain originates from a study of T cells after yellow fever vaccination. Across the whole study: Preparation used SMART-Seq v4 Ultra Low Input for the low-cell-number fractions.

V was clipped by 3 bases and J by 3 bases; unmatched bases: 4. The CDR3 contains 15 residues. The germline V gene has CDR1 ENHRY and CDR2 SYGVKD. TCRdb recomputed calls from the 5' RACE reads with MiXCR, one row per CDR3 protein. This sample has approximately 32,000 distinct CDR3 sequences, with roughly a tenth found just once. General observations from the study: Repertoires sorted by FACS could include abundant clonotypes that are contaminants from the bulk population.

This clonotype came up many times. The material was PBMCs, either bulk or a sorted T-cell subset (CD4+, CD8+, memory, or dextramer-sorted; not recorded which), obtained roughly 14 days after the first yellow fever vaccination. This clonotype originated in a man aged 18 to 35 who received the YFV17D yellow fever vaccine. The V and J genes are TRBV10-3 and TRBJ2-2; 7 positions match TRBD2. The CDR3 region is CAISDRGEYTGELFF. CDR3 bases: TGTGCCATCAGTGACCGGGGGGAATACACCGGGGAGCTGTTTTTT.